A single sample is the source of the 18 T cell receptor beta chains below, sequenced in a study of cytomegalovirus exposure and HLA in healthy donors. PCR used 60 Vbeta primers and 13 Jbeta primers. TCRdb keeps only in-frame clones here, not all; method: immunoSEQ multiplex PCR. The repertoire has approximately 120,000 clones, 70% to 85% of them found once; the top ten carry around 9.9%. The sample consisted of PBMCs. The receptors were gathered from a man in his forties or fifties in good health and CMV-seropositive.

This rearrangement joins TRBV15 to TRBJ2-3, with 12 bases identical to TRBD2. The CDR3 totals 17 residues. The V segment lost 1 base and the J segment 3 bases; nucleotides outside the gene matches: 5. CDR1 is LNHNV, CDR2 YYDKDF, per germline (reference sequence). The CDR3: CATSRGRTSGATDTQYF. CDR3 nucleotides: TGTGCCACCAGCAGAGGGAGGACTAGCGGGGCGACAGATACGCAGTATTTT.

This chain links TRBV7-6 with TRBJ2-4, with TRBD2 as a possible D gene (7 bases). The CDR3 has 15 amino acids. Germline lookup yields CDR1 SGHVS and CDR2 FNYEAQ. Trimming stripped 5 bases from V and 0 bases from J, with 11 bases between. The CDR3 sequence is CASSKGGIAKNIQYF. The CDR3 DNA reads TGTGCCAGCAGCAAGGGGGGGATAGCCAAAAACATTCAGTACTTC.

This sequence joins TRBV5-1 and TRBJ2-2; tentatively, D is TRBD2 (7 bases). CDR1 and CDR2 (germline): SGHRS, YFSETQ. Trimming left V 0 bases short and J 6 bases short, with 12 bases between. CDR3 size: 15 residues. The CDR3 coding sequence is TGCGCCAGCAGCTTGGCAGGCGGGGGCCCCGGGGAGCTGTTTTTT. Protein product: CASSLAGGGPGELFF.

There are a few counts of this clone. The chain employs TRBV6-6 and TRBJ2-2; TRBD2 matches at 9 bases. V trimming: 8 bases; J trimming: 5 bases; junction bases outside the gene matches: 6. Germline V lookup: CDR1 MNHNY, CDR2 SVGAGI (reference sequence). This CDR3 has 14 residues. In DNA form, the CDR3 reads TGTGCCAGCGGCCCTAGCGGGGTGACCGGGGAGCTGTTTTTT. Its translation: CASGPSGVTGELFF.

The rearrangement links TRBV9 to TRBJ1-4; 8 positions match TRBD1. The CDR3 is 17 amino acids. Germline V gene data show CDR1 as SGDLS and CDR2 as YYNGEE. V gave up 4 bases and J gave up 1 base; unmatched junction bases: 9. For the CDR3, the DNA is TGTGCCAGCAGCCCCGAGGGGACAGGTGGAACTAATGAAAAACTGTTTTTT. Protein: CASSPEGTGGTNEKLFF.

The CDR3 loop is CASSQDLSQGREKLFF. CDR3 in DNA: TGTGCCAGCAGCCAAGATTTAAGCCAGGGTCGTGAAAAACTGTTTTTT. J is TRBJ1-4 and V is TRBV4-2; D perhaps matches TRBD1 (5 bases). The length of the CDR3 is 16 residues. The ends were cut back, 0 bases at V and 7 bases at J, with 15 bases in the middle. Germline V gives CDR1 LGHNA, CDR2 YNFKEQ.

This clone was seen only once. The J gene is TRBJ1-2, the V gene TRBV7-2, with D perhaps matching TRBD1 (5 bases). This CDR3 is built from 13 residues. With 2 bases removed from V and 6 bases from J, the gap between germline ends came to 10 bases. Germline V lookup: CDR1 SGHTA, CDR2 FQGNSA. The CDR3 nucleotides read TGTGCCAGCAGCTTACGGGGAGGGGATGGCTACACCTTC. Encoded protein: CASSLRGGDGYTF.

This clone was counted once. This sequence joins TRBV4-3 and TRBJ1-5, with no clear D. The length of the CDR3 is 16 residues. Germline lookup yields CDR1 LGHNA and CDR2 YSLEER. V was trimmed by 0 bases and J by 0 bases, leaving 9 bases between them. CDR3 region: CASSQDRGISNQPQHF. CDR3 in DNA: TGCGCCAGCAGCCAAGATCGGGGTATTAGCAATCAGCCCCAGCATTTT.

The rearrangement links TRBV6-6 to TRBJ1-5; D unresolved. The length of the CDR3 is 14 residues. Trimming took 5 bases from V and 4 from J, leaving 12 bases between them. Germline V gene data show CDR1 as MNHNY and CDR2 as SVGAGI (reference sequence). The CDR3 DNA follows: TGTGCCAGCAGTGCCGGCGACAAGAATCAGCCCCAGCATTTT. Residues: CASSAGDKNQPQHF.

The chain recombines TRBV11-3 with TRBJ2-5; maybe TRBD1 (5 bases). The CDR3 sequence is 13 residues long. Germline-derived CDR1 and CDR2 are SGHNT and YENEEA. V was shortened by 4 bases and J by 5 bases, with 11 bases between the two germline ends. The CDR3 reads CASSSGQLETQYF. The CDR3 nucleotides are TGTGCCAGCAGCTCAGGGCAGTTGGAGACCCAGTACTTC.

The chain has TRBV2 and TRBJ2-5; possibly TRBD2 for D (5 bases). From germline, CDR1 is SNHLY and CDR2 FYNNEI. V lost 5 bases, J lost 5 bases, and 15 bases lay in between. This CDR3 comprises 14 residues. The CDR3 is CASSFRGSLETQYF. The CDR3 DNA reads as TGTGCCAGCAGTTTTCGAGGGTCTCTGGAGACCCAGTACTTC.

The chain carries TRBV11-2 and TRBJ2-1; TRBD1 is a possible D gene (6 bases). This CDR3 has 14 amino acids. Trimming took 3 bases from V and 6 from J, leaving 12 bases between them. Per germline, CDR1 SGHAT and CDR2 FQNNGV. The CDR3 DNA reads TGTGCCAGCAGCTTTTCCGGACAGAGCAATGAGCAGTTCTTC. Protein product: CASSFSGQSNEQFF.

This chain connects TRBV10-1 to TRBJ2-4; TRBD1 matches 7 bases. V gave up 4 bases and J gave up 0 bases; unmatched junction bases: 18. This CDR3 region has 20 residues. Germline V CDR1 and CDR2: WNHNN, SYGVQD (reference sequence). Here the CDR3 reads CASSGRDRDMIILAKNIQYF. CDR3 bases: TGCGCCAGCAGTGGTAGAGACAGGGATATGATTATATTAGCCAAAAACATTCAGTACTTC.

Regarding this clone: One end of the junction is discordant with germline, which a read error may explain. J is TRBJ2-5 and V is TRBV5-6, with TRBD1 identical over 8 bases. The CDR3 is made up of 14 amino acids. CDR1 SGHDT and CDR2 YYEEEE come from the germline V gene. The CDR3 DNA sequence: TGTGCCAGCAGCTCGGGACAGGAATTTGGGACCCAGCACTTC. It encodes CASSSGQEFGTQHF.

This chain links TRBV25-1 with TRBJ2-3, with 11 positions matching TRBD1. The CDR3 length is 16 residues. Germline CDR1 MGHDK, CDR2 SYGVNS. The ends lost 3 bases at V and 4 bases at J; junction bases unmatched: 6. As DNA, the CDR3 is TGTGCCAGCAGTGATCCCGGACAGGGGGCGGCAGATACGCAGTATTTT. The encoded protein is CASSDPGQGAADTQYF.

CDR3 DNA sequence: TGTGCCAGCAGTGGCGTAGCGGGGGCCGGGGAGCTGTTTTTT. It is translated as CASSGVAGAGELFF. V is TRBV6-4 and J is TRBJ2-2; 9 bases match TRBD2. This CDR3 has 14 residues. In germline, CDR1 is MRHNA, CDR2 SNTAGT. The trim removed 4 bases at V and 6 bases at J, leaving 3 bases unmatched.

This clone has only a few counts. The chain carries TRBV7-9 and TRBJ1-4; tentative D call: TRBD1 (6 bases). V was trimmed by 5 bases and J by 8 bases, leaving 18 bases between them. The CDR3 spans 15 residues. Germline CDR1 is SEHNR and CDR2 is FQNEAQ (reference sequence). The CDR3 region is CASSPGTNEGEKLFF. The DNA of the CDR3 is TGTGCCAGCAGCCCCGGGACAAACGAGGGCGAAAAACTGTTTTTT.

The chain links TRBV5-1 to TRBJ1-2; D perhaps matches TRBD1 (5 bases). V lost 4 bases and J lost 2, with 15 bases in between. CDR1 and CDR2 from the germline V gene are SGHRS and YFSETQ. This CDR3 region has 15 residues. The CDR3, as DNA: TGCGCCAGCAGCGGGGACGGGGGAGGGAACTATGGCTACACCTTC. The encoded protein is CASSGDGGGNYGYTF.